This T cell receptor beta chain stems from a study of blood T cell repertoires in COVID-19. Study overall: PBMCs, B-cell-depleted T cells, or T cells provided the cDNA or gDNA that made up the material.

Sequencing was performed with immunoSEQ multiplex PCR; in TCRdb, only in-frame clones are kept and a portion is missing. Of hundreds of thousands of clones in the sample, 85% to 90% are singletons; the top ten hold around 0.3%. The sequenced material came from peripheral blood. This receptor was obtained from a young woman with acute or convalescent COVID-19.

The CDR3 sequence: CAWTDGVNSPLHF. Here the CDR3 DNA reads TGTGCCTGGACGGACGGGGTAAATTCACCCCTCCACTTT. J is TRBJ1-6 and V is TRBV30; D is uncertain. This CDR3 has 13 residues. Per germline, CDR1 GTSNPN and CDR2 SVGIG (reference sequence). Trimming took 4 bases from V and 7 from J, leaving 11 bases between them.